This T cell receptor beta chain was documented in a study of T cell responses to AZD1222 COVID-19 vaccine. General study results and limits: Rises in breadth and depth of Spike-specific TCRs came after two AZD1222 doses. Sampling captured repertoires only after the peak T cell response. In a largely white British group with more females than males, clonal diversity was possibly underestimated.

Second-dose intervals of approximately 4 or approximately 12 weeks were pooled. V was cut by 3 bases and J by 4 bases, with 17 bases left in between. CDR1 and CDR2 from the germline V gene are KGHDR and SFDVKD. The CDR3 is made up of 16 amino acids. A single count supports this clone. Its antigen is unidentified. Assay: immunoSEQ multiplex PCR; the TCRdb copy retains only in-frame clones and omits some. The table has 45,000 or so clones, about nine tenths seen once. The receptor comes from an adult who received the AZD1222 COVID-19 vaccine. Sequenced here: peripheral blood, sampled 28 days after the second AZD1222 dose. V gene TRBV24-1 combines with J gene TRBJ1-2; D gene ambiguous. The CDR3 loop reads CATSDPVLPFLYGYTF. In DNA, the CDR3 is TGTGCCACCAGTGATCCGGTCCTACCATTCCTCTATGGCTACACCTTC.